The 3 T cell receptor beta chains below were found in one sample sequenced in a study of cytomegalovirus exposure and HLA in healthy donors. Vbeta (60) and Jbeta (13) primers were used in the PCR. TCRdb's table, derived via immunoSEQ multiplex PCR, lists solely in-frame clones and lacks some. The table lists approximately 150,000 clones, 80% to 85% of them singletons. Sample: PBMCs. The receptors were sampled from a human donor in good health.

The chain carries TRBV2 and TRBJ2-3; TRBD1 aligns across 8 bases. With 10 bases clipped from V and 6 bases from J, the junction kept 6 bases outside the gene matches. The CDR3 covers 12 residues. Germline V gene data show CDR1 as SNHLY and CDR2 as FYNNEI. The CDR3 sequence is CATQGASDTQYF. The CDR3 nucleotides read TGTGCCACCCAGGGGGCTTCGGATACGCAGTATTTT.

Only one count was recorded for this clone. A junction end diverges from the germline sequence, so it may reflect a read error. The CDR3 is CASSLGTGDYRYTF. The CDR3 region has the DNA TGTGCCAGCAGCCTAGGGACAGGGGACTATCGCTACACCTTC. V and J are TRBV6-5 and TRBJ1-2; the match to TRBD1 covers 10 bases. This CDR3 comprises 14 residues. Germline lookup yields CDR1 MNHEY and CDR2 SVGAGI.

V usage is TRBV4-1 and J usage is TRBJ1-1; D may be TRBD1 (6 bases). Germline V gene data show CDR1 as MGHRA and CDR2 as YSYEKL. V shed 0 bases and J shed 1 base, with 15 bases lying between them. This CDR3 region has 17 residues. The CDR3, as DNA: TGCGCCAGCAGCCAAGATATGTACAGGGAAGGGAACACTGAAGCTTTCTTT. Its translation is CASSQDMYREGNTEAFF.